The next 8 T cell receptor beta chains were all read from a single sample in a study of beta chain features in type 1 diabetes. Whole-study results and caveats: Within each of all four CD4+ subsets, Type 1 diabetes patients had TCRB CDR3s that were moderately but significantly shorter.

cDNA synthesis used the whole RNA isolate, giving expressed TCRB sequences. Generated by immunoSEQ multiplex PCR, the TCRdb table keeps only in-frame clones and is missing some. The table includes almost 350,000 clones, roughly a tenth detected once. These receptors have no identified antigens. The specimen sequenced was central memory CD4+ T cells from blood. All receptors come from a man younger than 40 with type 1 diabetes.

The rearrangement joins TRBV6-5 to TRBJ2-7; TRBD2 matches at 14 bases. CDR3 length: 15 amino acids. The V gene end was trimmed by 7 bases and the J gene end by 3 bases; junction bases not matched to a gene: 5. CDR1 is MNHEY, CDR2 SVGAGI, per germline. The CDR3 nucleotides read TGTGCCAGCATGGGACTAGCGGGGGCGAACTACGAGCAGTACTTC. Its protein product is CASMGLAGANYEQYF.

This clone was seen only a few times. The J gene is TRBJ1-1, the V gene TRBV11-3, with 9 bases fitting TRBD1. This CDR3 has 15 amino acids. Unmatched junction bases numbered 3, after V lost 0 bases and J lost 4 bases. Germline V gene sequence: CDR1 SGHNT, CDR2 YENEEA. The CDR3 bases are TGTGCCAGCAGCTTAGAACAGGGGGCTGGCACTGAAGCTTTCTTT. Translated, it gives CASSLEQGAGTEAFF.

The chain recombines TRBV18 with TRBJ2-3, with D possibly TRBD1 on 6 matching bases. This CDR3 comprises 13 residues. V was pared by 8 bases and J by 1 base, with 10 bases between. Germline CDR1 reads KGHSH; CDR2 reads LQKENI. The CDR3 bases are TGTGCCAGCCAACAGGGCCGCACAGATACGCAGTATTTT. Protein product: CASQQGRTDTQYF.

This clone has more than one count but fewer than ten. This CDR3 reads CASRQGWNNEQFF. DNA for the CDR3: TGTGCCAGCAGACAGGGGTGGAACAATGAGCAGTTCTTC. The gene calls are TRBV27 and TRBJ2-1; TRBD1 aligns across 7 bases. This CDR3 comprises 13 residues. CDR1 MNHEY and CDR2 SMNVEV come from the germline V gene (reference sequence). The junction had 4 bases not matched to a gene; V was cut back by 6 bases and J by 5 bases.

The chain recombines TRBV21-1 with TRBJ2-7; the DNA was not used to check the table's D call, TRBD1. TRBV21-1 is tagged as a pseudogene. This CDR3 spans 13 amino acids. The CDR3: CASSTGTDYEQYF. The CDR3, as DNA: TGTGCCAGCAGCACCGGGACAGACTACGAGCAGTACTTC.

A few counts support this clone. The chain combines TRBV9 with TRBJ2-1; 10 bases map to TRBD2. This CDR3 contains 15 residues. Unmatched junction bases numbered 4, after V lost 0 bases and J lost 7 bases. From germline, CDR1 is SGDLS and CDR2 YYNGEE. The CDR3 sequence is CASSVGTSGVNEQFF. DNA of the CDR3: TGTGCCAGCAGCGTAGGTACTAGCGGGGTAAATGAGCAGTTCTTC.

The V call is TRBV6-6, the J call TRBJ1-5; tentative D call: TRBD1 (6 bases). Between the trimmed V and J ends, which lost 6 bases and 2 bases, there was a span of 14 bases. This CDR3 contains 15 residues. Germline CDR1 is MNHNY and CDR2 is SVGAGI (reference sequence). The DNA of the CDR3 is TGTGCCAGCAGCGGCGGGGCAGGGGGCAATCAGCCCCAGCATTTT. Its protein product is CASSGGAGGNQPQHF.

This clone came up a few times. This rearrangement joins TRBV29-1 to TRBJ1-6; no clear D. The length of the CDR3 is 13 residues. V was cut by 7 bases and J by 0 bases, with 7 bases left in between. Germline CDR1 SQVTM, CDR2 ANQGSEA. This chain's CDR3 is CSARSSYNSPLHF. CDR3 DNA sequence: TGCAGCGCCAGGAGCTCCTATAATTCACCCCTCCACTTT.